This T cell receptor beta chain was captured in a study of T and B cells in COVID-19 patients. V trimming: 4 bases; J trimming: 8 bases; junction bases outside the gene matches: 9. This CDR3 is built from 14 residues. CDR1 and CDR2 (germline): MNHEY, SVGAGI. TRB rearrangements were amplified by multiplex PCR with BIOMED2 TRB-A/B primers. Each CDR3 protein is one row after TCRdb ran MiXCR on the multiplex PCR reads. The sample consists of 7,500 to 8,000 distinct CDR3 sequences, 20% to 30% of them appearing once. Each TRB amplification used roughly 240-550 ng of genomic DNA from blood. By frequency in the sample, this clonotype is medium-sized (0.01 to 0.1%).

The genes are TRBV6-5 and TRBJ1-1, with 8 bases identical to TRBD1. Sequenced: blood. This TCR derives from a human donor with active COVID-19. CDR3 in DNA: TGTGCCAGCAGTTCCATGACAGGGGTCGGAGAAGCTTTCTTT. Encoded protein: CASSSMTGVGEAFF.